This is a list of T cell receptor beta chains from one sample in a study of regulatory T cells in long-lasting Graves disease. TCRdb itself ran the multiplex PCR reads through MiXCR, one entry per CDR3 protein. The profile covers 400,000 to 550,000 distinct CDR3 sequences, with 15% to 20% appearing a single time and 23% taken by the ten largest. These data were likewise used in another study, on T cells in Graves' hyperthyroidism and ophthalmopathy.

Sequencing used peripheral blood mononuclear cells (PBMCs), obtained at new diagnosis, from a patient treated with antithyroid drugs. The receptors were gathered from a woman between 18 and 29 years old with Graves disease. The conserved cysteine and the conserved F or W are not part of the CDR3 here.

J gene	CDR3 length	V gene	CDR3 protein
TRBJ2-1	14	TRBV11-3	ASSLVTHSSYNEQF
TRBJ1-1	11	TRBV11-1	ASSPRAVTEAF
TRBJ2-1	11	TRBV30	AWSDGLAGVAF
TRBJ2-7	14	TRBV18	ASSPPPFPQNGEQY
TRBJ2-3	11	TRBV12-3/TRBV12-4	ASSFRGADTQY
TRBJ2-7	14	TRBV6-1	ASRTDSGVSYYEQY
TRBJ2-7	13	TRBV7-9	ASSQGRQGAYEQY
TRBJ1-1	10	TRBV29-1	SVAAGTAEAF
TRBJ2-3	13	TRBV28	ASSLGRRGTDTQY
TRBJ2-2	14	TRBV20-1	SASARTTTNTGELF
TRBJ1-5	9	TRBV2	ASSRRGPQH
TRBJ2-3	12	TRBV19	ASREQGTSDTQY
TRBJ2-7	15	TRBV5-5	ASSLELAGASSYEQY
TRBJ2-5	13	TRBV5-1	ASSLEWGNSETQY
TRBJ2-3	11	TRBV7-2	VSSLAFSDTQY
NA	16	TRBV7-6	ASSSGLAGVGGQETQY
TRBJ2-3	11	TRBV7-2	ASSVNSGRAMY